This T cell receptor (beta chain) was profiled in a study of blood T cell repertoires in COVID-19 (TCRdb year 2020). In terms of the full investigation: Collaborator samples came from the United States, Italy and Spain and covered acute and convalescent phases of COVID-19. The material from the prospective study consisted of cDNA or gDNA derived from T cells, B-cell-depleted T cells, or PBMCs. Subjects who had been exposed to COVID-19, were actively infected with it, or had recovered from it provided the deeply sampled blood TCRbeta repertoires that made up the dataset. The repertoires were made available in a free public database intended to serve as a resource for research on the immune response to SARS-CoV-2. Samples were obtained from the ongoing ImmuneRACE study (first 160 participants) and from over 1,000 subjects provided by 6 global collaborators. Nearly every sample came with metadata listing a de-identified subject ID, COVID-19 status, age in years and sex. Where HLA class I and class II types were available, the types were taken from metadata supplied by the sample provider, not from assay-based typing. What the authors observed across the whole study: The amount of clinical and demographic metadata varied by source and participant and was provided uncurated.

TCRbeta CDR3 regions were amplified from genomic DNA using the immunoSEQ Assay, a bias-controlled multiplex PCR. The paper's data handling went like this. The number of nucleated cells in each sample was estimated from the amplification of reference gene primers within the assay. To quantify the absolute abundance of each unique TCRbeta CDR3 rearrangement, sequence reads were collapsed and filtered. For each sample, productive Simpson clonality was calculated as the square root of Simpson's diversity index over productive rearrangements. The clones in this table, taken by TCRdb from immuneACCESS, are in-frame only. Not every clone is retained; where verified, under half of the shortfall comes from an unresolved V gene, and the cause of the rest is unknown. That table gives V, J and clone size, and the DNA gave D and trimming. The sample data list under 65,000 clones, and more than 75% of these were observed just once. Approximately 6% of the sample is held by the ten biggest clonotypes.

In Seattle, one collaborating source enrolled patients while the infection was active and tracked those patients longitudinally over the course of disease. Whole blood was collected in K2EDTA tubes by collaborating institutions according to the institutions' own protocols. For TCRbeta analysis, collaborator samples were shipped as frozen whole blood, as isolated PBMCs, or as DNA extracted from either sample type. The germline V gene (reference sequence) gives CDR1 as SEHNR and CDR2 as FQNEAQ. The CDR3 contains 14 residues, cysteine and phenylalanine counted. The retained sequence is limited to the CDR3, 42 bases, with the frame set at the first base. V is cut back by 5 bases and J by 4 bases, with 5 bases in the junction unmatched. Notes on this clone: The antigen it recognizes is unknown. Base qualities are not at hand, and no much larger clone is one base apart.

Sequencing input: peripheral blood. The clonotype was recovered from a woman aged 55-70 years with COVID-19, enrolled during active disease. Recombination connected TRBV7-9 to TRBJ1-5; the junction holds 7 bases that match TRBD1. The CDR3 protein sequence reads: CASSVTGPNQPQHF. The bases read TGTGCCAGCAGCGTGACAGGGCCGAATCAGCCCCAGCATTTT.